This T cell receptor beta chain derives from a study of control samples from healthy donors and cancer patients. CDR1 is MNHEY, CDR2 SMNVEV, per germline (reference sequence). V shed 4 bases and J shed 11 bases, with 17 bases lying between them. The CDR3 is 13 residues long. The data were produced by immunoSEQ multiplex PCR, yet TCRdb's version contains in-frame clones alone and is incomplete. The sample yields some 130,000 clones, 92% seen once. Sequencing was done on a sample of blood. The chain combines TRBV27 with TRBJ1-1; D is uncertain. This TCR came from a woman aged 45-59 years in good health. The CDR3 spells CASSSLWALGAFF. The CDR3 DNA is TGTGCCAGCAGTTCCCTATGGGCCCTCGGGGCTTTCTTT.